These 7 T cell receptor beta chains were all obtained from the same sample, sequenced in a study of identical twins. TCRdb independently ran MiXCR on the 5' RACE reads; one entry per CDR3 protein. The repertoire holds some 660,000 distinct CDR3 sequences, with 8% to 9% as singletons. This sample also appeared in a second study, on yellow fever vaccine responses in identical twins.

The source material was PBMCs. These receptors all come from a young woman in good health.

The chain has TRBV2 and TRBJ1-2; the D is unclear. Germline assignment: CDR1 SNHLY and CDR2 FYNNEI. Trimming took off 3 bases at V and 6 bases at J, with 11 bases between the two ends. This CDR3 region has 13 residues. The CDR3 loop reads CASSDSFSDGYTF. The CDR3 coding sequence is TGTGCCAGCAGTGATAGTTTCAGCGATGGCTACACCTTC.

The J gene is TRBJ2-1, the V gene TRBV3-1; 12 nucleotides agree with TRBD2. This CDR3 region has 16 residues. Germline lookup yields CDR1 LGHDT and CDR2 YNNKEL (reference sequence). The V segment lost 8 bases and the J segment 7 bases; nucleotides outside the gene matches: 12. The CDR3 loop is CASGPGTSGFFNEQFF. CDR3 nucleotide sequence: TGTGCCAGCGGCCCCGGGACTAGCGGGTTCTTTAATGAGCAGTTCTTC.

In its sample, this clonotype was seen a few times. The rearrangement uses TRBV6-2 or TRBV6-3 and TRBJ2-5; 14 bases match TRBD2. This CDR3 is 18 amino acids long. The germline V gene has CDR1 MNHEY and CDR2 SVGEGT. J gave up 7 bases and V 4 bases, and 14 bases lay outside the gene matches. The CDR3 reads CASSSTGLAGEPLTTQYF. CDR3 DNA: TGTGCCAGCAGTTCTACGGGACTAGCGGGAGAGCCCCTAACGACCCAGTACTTC.

This clonotype was detected only a few times. The rearrangement uses TRBV29-1 and TRBJ2-3; D perhaps matches TRBD1 (7 bases). The CDR3 is 14 amino acids. V was pared by 6 bases and J by 0 bases, with 13 bases between. Germline V lookup: CDR1 SQVTM, CDR2 ANQGSEA. The CDR3 loop is CSVAGQSSTDTQYF. The CDR3 DNA reads TGCAGCGTCGCGGGACAGTCAAGCACAGATACGCAGTATTTT.

This chain uses TRBV12-3 or TRBV12-4 with TRBJ2-3, with 12 positions matching TRBD2. The V segment lost 6 bases and the J segment 6 bases; nucleotides outside the gene matches: 7. The CDR3 covers 15 residues. The CDR3 loop reads CASRTRLAGDDTQYF. The DNA for the CDR3 is TGTGCCAGCAGGACCCGACTAGCGGGAGATGATACGCAGTATTTT.

This clonotype has ten or more counts. The rearrangement uses TRBV6-2 or TRBV6-3 and TRBJ1-5; no clear D. Germline CDR1 reads MNHEY; CDR2 reads SVGEGT. Trimming pared 6 bases from V and 3 bases from J, leaving 15 bases between. The CDR3 extends over 15 amino acids. The CDR3 spells CASSYHTQANQPQHF. The CDR3 bases are TGTGCCAGCAGCTACCACACCCAGGCCAATCAGCCCCAGCATTTT.

The rearrangement links TRBV27 to TRBJ2-2, with 13 positions matching TRBD2. CDR1 and CDR2 (germline): MNHEY, SMNVEV (reference sequence). CDR3 size: 18 residues. V lost 5 bases and J lost 8; bases outside the gene matches: 14. CDR3 sequence reads: CASSPITSGRARWGELFF. The CDR3 DNA sequence: TGTGCCAGCAGTCCTATAACTAGCGGGAGGGCTCGTTGGGGGGAGCTGTTTTTT.